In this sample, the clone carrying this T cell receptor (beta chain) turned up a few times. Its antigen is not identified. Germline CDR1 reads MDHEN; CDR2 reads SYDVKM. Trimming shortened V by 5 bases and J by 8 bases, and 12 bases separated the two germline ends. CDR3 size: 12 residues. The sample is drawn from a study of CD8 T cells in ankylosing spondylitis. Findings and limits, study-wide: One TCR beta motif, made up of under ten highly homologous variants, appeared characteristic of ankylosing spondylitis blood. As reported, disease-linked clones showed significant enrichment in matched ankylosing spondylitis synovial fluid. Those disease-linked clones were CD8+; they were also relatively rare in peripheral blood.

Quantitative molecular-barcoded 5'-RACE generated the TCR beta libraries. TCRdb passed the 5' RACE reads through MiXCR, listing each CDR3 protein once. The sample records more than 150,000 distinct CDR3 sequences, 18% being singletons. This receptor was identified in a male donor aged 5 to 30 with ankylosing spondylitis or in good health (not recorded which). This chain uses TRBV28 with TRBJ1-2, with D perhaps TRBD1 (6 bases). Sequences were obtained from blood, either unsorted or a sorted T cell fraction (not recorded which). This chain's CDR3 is CASSIQGSGYTF. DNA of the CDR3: TGTGCCAGCAGTATACAGGGAAGCGGCTACACCTTC.